One T cell receptor (beta chain) is described in this entry. Its cognate antigen is unknown. Mismatch with germline at one junction end may stem from a read error. The PCR was carried out with 60 Vbeta primers and 13 Jbeta primers. This table comes from immunoSEQ multiplex PCR, and its TCRdb copy is limited to in-frame clones, with some not included. The repertoire includes about 60,000 clones, about 70% of them detected once, and just under 20% sits in the top ten. These data come from a study of cytomegalovirus exposure and HLA in healthy donors. CDR1 and CDR2 (germline): SGHTA, FQGNSA. The CDR3 totals 14 residues. The study's findings and limits: Earlier findings revealed that most TCR beta V segments proved productive either about 90% or about 30% of the time. The investigators catalogued 164 TCR beta chains as cytomegalovirus-associated. In vitro assays verified that three CMV-associated chains recognized CMV antigens specifically. HLA alleles were associated with 15,000 to 20,000 TCR beta sequences in a later analysis at 0.05 false discovery rate.

This receptor was obtained from a woman aged 55-69 years in good health and CMV-seropositive. Sequencing used PBMCs. The chain has TRBV7-2 and TRBJ2-5; 8 bases line up with TRBD1. The CDR3 DNA is TGTGCCGGCAGTTCCATTGACAGGGGCGAGACCCAGTACTTC. It specifies CAGSSIDRGETQYF.